This T cell receptor beta chain was identified during a study of glioma-infiltrating T cells. This clonotype was counted many times. Its antigen is still unknown. The CDR3 has 13 amino acids. In germline, CDR1 is MNHEY, CDR2 SVGEGT. Trimming took off 7 bases at V and 6 bases at J, with 15 bases between the two ends. The study's findings and limits: Only very few CDR3 sequences appeared in both tissue and blood. Tissue-blood divergence was below expectation in non-neoplastic patients, above in gliomas.

Using RNA template, CDR3s of TCR alpha and beta were amplified with iRepertoire arm-PCR. Each CDR3 protein is one row after TCRdb ran MiXCR on the multiplex PCR reads. The profile shows fewer than 200,000 distinct CDR3 sequences, 32% of them singletons. The chain links TRBV6-2 or TRBV6-3 to TRBJ1-1, with D unclear. The sample comprised glioma tissue, nonneoplastic brain tissue, or PBMCs (not recorded which). This TCR was recovered from a human donor with low-grade glioma or glioblastoma, undergoing nonglioma brain surgery, or in good health (not recorded which). Here the CDR3 reads CASTYPDAAEAFF. CDR3 sequence (DNA): TGTGCCAGCACCTACCCCGACGCCGCTGAAGCTTTCTTT.